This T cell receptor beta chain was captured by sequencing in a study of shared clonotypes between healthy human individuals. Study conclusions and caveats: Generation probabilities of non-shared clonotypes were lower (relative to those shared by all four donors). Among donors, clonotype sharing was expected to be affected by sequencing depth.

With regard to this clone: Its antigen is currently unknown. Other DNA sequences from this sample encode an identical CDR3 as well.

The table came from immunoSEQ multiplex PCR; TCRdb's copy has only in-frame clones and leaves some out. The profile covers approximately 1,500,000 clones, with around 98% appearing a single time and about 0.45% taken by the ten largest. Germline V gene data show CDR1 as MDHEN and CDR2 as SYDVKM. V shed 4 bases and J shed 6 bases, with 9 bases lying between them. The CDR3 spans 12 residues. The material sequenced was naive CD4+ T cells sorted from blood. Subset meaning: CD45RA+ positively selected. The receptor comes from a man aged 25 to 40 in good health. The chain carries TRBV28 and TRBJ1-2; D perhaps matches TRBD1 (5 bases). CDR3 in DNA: TGTGCCAGCAGTTCGTTGACAGATGGCTACACCTTC. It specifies CASSSLTDGYTF.